The 19 T cell receptor beta chains below all came from one sample that was sequenced in a study of shared clonotypes between healthy human individuals. Using immunoSEQ multiplex PCR, the repertoire was profiled, and TCRdb retains in-frame clones only, with some absent. The table lists some 1,100,000 clones, about 84% of them singletons. Input material: memory CD4+ T cells from PBMCs. Specified subset: CD45RA-negative fraction. Receptor source: a young man in good health. Some clones in this sample may be carry-over from other donors' samples.

The chain employs TRBV28 and TRBJ1-1, with D possibly matching TRBD1 (5 bases). CDR3 size: 16 residues. Germline V gene lookup returns CDR1 MDHEN and CDR2 SYDVKM. With 1 base removed from V and 2 bases from J, the gap between germline ends came to 14 bases. CDR3 bases: TGTGCCAGCAGTTTATCCGCGGCAGGGCTTAACACTGAAGCTTTCTTT. This translates into CASSLSAAGLNTEAFF.

V gene TRBV28 combines with J gene TRBJ1-4; TRBD1 is a possible D gene (5 bases). Trimming stripped 6 bases from V and 13 bases from J, with 12 bases between. Germline V gives CDR1 MDHEN, CDR2 SYDVKM. The CDR3 extends over 11 amino acids. CDR3 sequence (DNA): TGTGCCAGCAGCCTCGGGGGGAGACTGTTTTTT. It is translated as CASSLGGRLFF.

A few counts support this clone. The CDR3 coding sequence is TGTGCCAGCAGCCTAGGGACTAGCGGGAGTAATGCACAGCAAGAGCAGTACTTC. Encoded protein: CASSLGTSGSNAQQEQYF. This chain links TRBV5-8 with TRBJ2-7, with 14 bases lining up with TRBD2. The V gene end was trimmed by 4 bases and the J gene end by 7 bases; junction bases not matched to a gene: 16. CDR1 is SGHTS and CDR2 is YDEGEE in the germline V gene. This CDR3 is 18 amino acids long.

In this sample, this clone turned up many times. This sequence joins TRBV28 and TRBJ1-2; unclear D gene. This CDR3 is built from 13 residues. V lost 6 bases, J lost 7 bases, and 15 bases lay in between. Germline V lookup: CDR1 MDHEN, CDR2 SYDVKM. The chain's CDR3 is CASRAQPRAGYTF. In nucleotides, the CDR3 is TGTGCCAGCAGGGCTCAGCCCCGGGCTGGCTACACCTTC.

The genes are TRBV6-1 and TRBJ2-1; 13 bases are a match to TRBD2. The CDR3 has 13 residues. Germline CDR1 reads MNHNS; CDR2 reads SASEGT. The V segment lost 8 bases and the J segment 8 bases; nucleotides outside the gene matches: 3. The CDR3 protein is CASSGLAGDEQFF. CDR3 bases: TGTGCCAGCTCCGGACTAGCGGGAGATGAGCAGTTCTTC.

The rearrangement joins TRBV18 to TRBJ1-1; tentative D call: TRBD1 (5 bases). Trimming removed 2 bases from V and 7 bases from J, with 8 bases in between. The CDR3 runs to 12 residues. In germline, CDR1 is KGHSH, CDR2 LQKENI. The CDR3 coding sequence is TGTGCCAGCTCACCAACGGGGGATGAAGCTTTCTTT. Amino acid sequence: CASSPTGDEAFF. Together with reference TRBV18 and TRBJ1-1, the CDR3 gives the full variable domain: NAGVMQNPRHLVRRRGQEARLRCSPMKGHSHVYWYRQLPEEGLKFMVYLQKENIIDESGMPKERFSAEFPKEGPSILRIQQVVRGDSAAYFCASSPTGDEAFFGQGTRLTVV.

This clone was counted between two and nine times. The chain uses TRBV2 and TRBJ2-1, with a weak D call TRBD2 (5 bases). V gave up 5 bases and J gave up 9 bases, with 11 bases separating them. The CDR3 sequence is 12 residues long. Germline lookup yields CDR1 SNHLY and CDR2 FYNNEI. The CDR3 DNA sequence: TGTGCCAGCAGTCGTACGGCGGGTGAGCAGTTCTTC. It specifies CASSRTAGEQFF. Based on the CDR3 plus reference TRBV2 and TRBJ2-1, the full variable domain is EPEVTQTPSHQVTQMGQEVILRCVPISNHLYFYWYRQILGQKVEFLVSFYNNEISEKSEIFDDQFSVERPDGSNFTLKIRSTKLEDSAMYFCASSRTAGEQFFGPGTRLTVL.

This sequence joins TRBV5-4 and TRBJ2-1, with 7 bases aligning to TRBD2. CDR3 size: 17 residues. Per the germline V gene, CDR1 is SGHNT and CDR2 is YYREEE (reference sequence). After removal of 6 bases from V and 4 bases from J, the junction contained 16 bases not matched to a gene. The CDR3 region is CASNWGVSGTQYNEQFF. CDR3 nucleotides: TGTGCCAGCAACTGGGGCGTGAGCGGGACCCAATACAATGAGCAGTTCTTC.

At least ten counts were recorded for this clone. The chain recombines TRBV4-3 with TRBJ1-2; D not resolved. Trimming cost V 0 bases and J 4 bases, with 9 bases left between them. Germline V gives CDR1 LGHNA, CDR2 YSLEER. This CDR3 spans 14 amino acids. CDR3 amino acids: CASSQDWQAYGYTF. DNA for the CDR3: TGCGCCAGCAGCCAAGATTGGCAGGCCTATGGCTACACCTTC.

A note on this clone: The same CDR3 is also encoded by other DNA sequences in this sample. The J gene is TRBJ1-2, the V gene TRBV2; TRBD1 matches 7 bases. Germline V CDR1 and CDR2: SNHLY, FYNNEI. The V and J ends lost 4 bases and 4 bases, in that order; junction bases with no gene match: 0. The CDR3 length is 12 residues. The CDR3 sequence: CASSGQGYGYTF. The CDR3, as DNA: TGTGCCAGCAGTGGACAGGGCTATGGCTACACCTTC.

Remarks on this clone: This sample also contains other DNA sequences that code for the same CDR3. This sequence joins TRBV27 and TRBJ2-7; TRBD1 is a possible D gene (5 bases). Germline loops: CDR1 MNHEY, CDR2 SMNVEV (reference sequence). Deletions cut 3 bases from V and 2 bases from J, with 8 bases between. The CDR3 totals 13 residues. The CDR3 DNA is TGTGCCAGCAGTTTCCAGGGTCCCTACGAGCAGTACTTC. Translating it yields CASSFQGPYEQYF.

As to this clone: Other DNA sequences within the sample encode an identical CDR3. The rearrangement links TRBV28 to TRBJ1-1; D uncertain. V was trimmed by 2 bases and J by 5 bases, leaving 6 bases between them. Looked up from germline, CDR1 is MDHEN and CDR2 is SYDVKM. The CDR3 contains 12 residues. The chain's CDR3 is CASSLVGTEAFF. DNA for the CDR3: TGTGCCAGCAGTTTAGTCGGGACTGAAGCTTTCTTT.

The rearrangement uses TRBV5-4 and TRBJ2-1; the match to TRBD1 covers 8 bases. With 5 bases clipped from V and 8 bases from J, the junction kept 12 bases outside the gene matches. Per germline, CDR1 SGHNT and CDR2 YYREEE (reference sequence). This CDR3 region has 15 residues. The CDR3 DNA is TGTGCCAGCAGGAAAACAGGGGGGACAGCCGATGAGCAGTTCTTC. It specifies CASRKTGGTADEQFF. Using reference TRBV5-4 and TRBJ2-1 for the parts outside the CDR3, the full variable domain is ETGVTQSPTHLIKTRGQQVTLRCSSQSGHNTVSWYQQALGQGPQFIFQYYREEENGRGNFPPRFSGLQFPNYSSELNVNALELDDSALYLCASRKTGGTADEQFFGPGTRLTVL.

V and J are TRBV2 and TRBJ2-5; D is uncertain. Germline V gene data show CDR1 as SNHLY and CDR2 as FYNNEI. The CDR3 extends over 12 amino acids. The ends were cut back, 4 bases at V and 3 bases at J, with 6 bases in the middle. The CDR3 reads CASSVIEETQYF. CDR3 bases: TGTGCCAGCAGTGTAATCGAAGAGACCCAGTACTTC.

The gene calls are TRBV19 and TRBJ1-2; the D is unclear. With 9 bases removed from V and 2 bases from J, the gap between germline ends came to 22 bases. The CDR3 loop spans 16 amino acids. Germline-derived CDR1 and CDR2 are LNHDA and SQIVND (reference sequence). The DNA of the CDR3 is TGTGCCAGCTCGGATCTGGAGCGAACTGGCAACTATGGCTACACCTTC. This encodes CASSDLERTGNYGYTF.

This clone came up a few times. The chain uses TRBV6-1 and TRBJ2-2; TRBD1 matches at 7 bases. Germline CDR1 reads MNHNS; CDR2 reads SASEGT. CDR3 length equals 15 residues. V lost 6 bases, J lost 2 bases, and 6 bases stayed unmatched. The CDR3, as DNA: TGTGCCAGCAGGACCCGGGACAGCAACACCGGGGAGCTGTTTTTT. It is translated as CASRTRDSNTGELFF.

The rearrangement uses TRBV4-1 and TRBJ1-2, with D tentatively TRBD1 (5 bases). V lost 4 bases and J 0 bases, leaving 12 bases between the germline ends. In germline, CDR1 is MGHRA, CDR2 YSYEKL. The CDR3 has 15 amino acids. The CDR3 DNA is TGCGCCAGCAGCCCGGATTCGGGGGCTAACTATGGCTACACCTTC. Protein sequence: CASSPDSGANYGYTF.

The rearrangement uses TRBV6-1 and TRBJ2-5, with 10 bases identical to TRBD1. This CDR3 comprises 16 residues. Germline assignment: CDR1 MNHNS and CDR2 SASEGT. The junction had 10 bases not matched to a gene; V was cut back by 4 bases and J by 5 bases. CDR3 amino acids: CASSGPDRGLWETQYF. Here the CDR3 DNA reads TGTGCCAGCAGTGGCCCCGACAGGGGGCTCTGGGAGACCCAGTACTTC.

Concerning this clone itself: This sample includes further DNA sequences coding for the same CDR3. The chain combines TRBV30 with TRBJ1-3; D is ambiguous. Looked up from germline, CDR1 is GTSNPN and CDR2 is SVGIG (reference sequence). Trimming left V 0 bases short and J 0 bases short, with 3 bases between. The CDR3 runs 13 residues. CDR3 protein: CAWSVSSGNTIYF. The DNA of the CDR3 is TGTGCCTGGAGTGTAAGCTCTGGAAACACCATATATTTT.